A selection of T cell receptor beta chains follows, all from one sample in a study of cytomegalovirus exposure and HLA in healthy donors. Using immunoSEQ multiplex PCR, the repertoire was profiled, and TCRdb retains in-frame clones only, with some absent. The sample records about 120,000 clones, approximately 80% being singletons. Sequenced material: PBMCs. The source of these receptors is a man aged 25 to 40 in good health and CMV-seropositive. Both conserved end residues are part of each CDR3. Fields, in order: V gene, clone size, J gene, D gene, CDR3 protein, CDR3 DNA. The D gene is left open where the match is weak. Where a row states a size, it is once, few, many or the class of an expanded clone; other rows omit it.

>TRBV6-1|NA|TRBJ1-6|NA
CASSEAQAISPLHF
TGTGCCAGCAGTGAAGCCCAAGCAATCTCACCCCTCCACTTT
>TRBV5-4|NA|TRBJ2-3|NA
CASSFSGRIPGQYF
TGTGCCAGCAGCTTTTCGGGGAGGATTCCTGGGCAGTATTTT
>TRBV5-4|NA|TRBJ1-2|TRBD1
CASSPRTGEINYGYTF
TGTGCCAGCAGCCCGAGGACAGGAGAAATTAACTATGGCTACACCTTC
>TRBV10-3|NA|TRBJ2-7|TRBD2
CATSRAGGPPSYEQYF
TGTGCCACCTCCAGAGCGGGAGGACCTCCCTCCTACGAGCAGTACTTC
>TRBV7-3|NA|TRBJ2-5|NA
CASSQRNGGETQYF
TGTGCCAGCAGCCAAAGAAACGGGGGAGAGACCCAGTACTTC
>TRBV7-6|many|TRBJ1-6|NA
CASSSGQGGPNSPLHF
TGTGCCAGCAGCAGCGGGCAGGGAGGGCCTAATTCACCCCTCCACTTT
>TRBV5-4|NA|TRBJ1-2|TRBD1
CASRSRQGARSGFGYTF
TGTGCCAGCAGGAGCAGACAGGGGGCGCGGAGCGGTTTTGGCTACACCTTC
>TRBV10-3|NA|TRBJ2-1|TRBD2
CAILTTSGRSNEQFF
TGTGCCATTCTCACTACTAGCGGGAGAAGCAATGAGCAGTTCTTC
>TRBV4-1|NA|TRBJ2-3|NA
CASSQALARDTQYF
TGCGCCAGCAGCCAAGCGCTGGCGAGGGATACGCAGTATTTT
>TRBV30|NA|TRBJ1-1|TRBD1
CAWSVGQGVRTEAFF
TGTGCCTGGAGTGTAGGCCAGGGGGTGCGGACTGAAGCTTTCTTT
>TRBV7-6|NA|TRBJ2-2|TRBD2
CASSATSGGAGGELFF
TGTGCCAGCAGCGCCACTAGCGGGGGGGCAGGCGGGGAGCTGTTTTTT
>TRBV9|NA|TRBJ2-7|NA
CASSLTRDWAYEQYF
TGTGCCAGCAGCTTAACCCGGGACTGGGCCTACGAGCAGTACTTC
>TRBV4-1|few|TRBJ2-2|TRBD1
CASSQPTGKRELFF
TGCGCCAGCAGCCAACCGACAGGGAAGAGAGAGCTGTTTTTT
>TRBV10-3|NA|TRBJ2-2|TRBD1
CAIREEDRATGELFF
TGTGCCATCAGGGAGGAAGACAGGGCCACCGGGGAGCTGTTTTTT
>TRBV21-1|NA|TRBJ2-7|NA
CASSPKSSKPGQLYEQYF
TGTGCCAGCAGCCCTAAGAGCTCCAAGCCGGGACAACTCTACGAGCAGTACTTC
>TRBV21-1|NA|TRBJ1-4|NA
CASSKGARDEKLFF
TGTGCCAGCAGCAAGGGGGCCCGGGATGAAAAACTGTTTTTT
>TRBV25-1|NA|TRBJ2-7|NA
CASSKLGGASYEQYF
TGTGCCAGCAGTAAACTAGGAGGGGCCTCCTACGAGCAGTACTTC
>TRBV5-1|NA|TRBJ2-4|NA
CASSLGGSQNSQYF
TGCGCCAGCAGCTTGGGTGGCAGTCAAAACAGTCAGTACTTC
>TRBV6-5|NA|TRBJ1-1|NA
CASRNRAEGTEAFF
TGTGCCAGCAGGAACAGGGCCGAGGGCACTGAAGCTTTCTTT
>TRBV25-1|NA|TRBJ2-5|NA
CASSGRQGVTQYF
TGTGCCAGCAGTGGAAGACAAGGGGTGACCCAGTACTTC
>TRBV5-8|few|TRBJ1-2|NA
CASSLYQVNYGYTF
TGTGCCAGCAGCTTGTACCAGGTTAACTATGGCTACACCTTC
>TRBV7-2|NA|TRBJ2-1|NA
CASRSLVGSSYNEQFF
TGTGCCAGCAGATCACTAGTGGGGAGCTCCTACAATGAGCAGTTCTTC
>TRBV28|NA|TRBJ1-1|NA
CASSPYREVGKTEAFF
TGTGCCAGCAGTCCTTACAGGGAAGTAGGAAAGACTGAAGCTTTCTTT
>TRBV9|NA|TRBJ1-2|NA
CASSRDRRNYGYTF
TGTGCCAGCAGCAGAGACAGGAGGAACTATGGCTACACCTTC
>TRBV19|NA|TRBJ2-1|TRBD1
CASSMGQGWGEQFF
TGTGCCAGTAGTATGGGACAGGGATGGGGGGAGCAGTTCTTC
>TRBV28|NA|TRBJ1-2|TRBD1
CASSFGTGYYGYTF
TGTGCCAGCAGTTTCGGGACAGGGTACTATGGCTACACCTTC
>TRBV9|NA|TRBJ2-2|TRBD1
CASSVGGQYNTGELFF
TGTGCCAGCAGCGTAGGGGGACAGTACAACACCGGGGAGCTGTTTTTT